This T cell receptor beta chain was observed in a study of T cells in Graves' hyperthyroidism and ophthalmopathy. This clonotype showed up just a few times. The source material, RNA transcripts, was used to amplify TCR beta CDR3 regions. Carried out on the TCR CDR3, a first-round RT-PCR used the HTBI primer set. TCRdb used MiXCR to reprocess the multiplex PCR reads, holding one entry per CDR3 protein. Of approximately 600,000 distinct CDR3 sequences in the sample, about 20% were seen once. CDR3 length: 17 amino acids. Trimming took 6 bases from V and 6 from J; bases not matched to a gene: 16. The specimen sequenced was blood. The receptor comes from a man aged 25 to 45 with Graves' ophthalmopathy. The chain is built from TRBV12-3 or TRBV12-4 and TRBJ1-5, with TRBD1 identical over 8 bases. This chain's CDR3 is CASSTNIGTGLGQPQHF. The CDR3 nucleotides read TGTGCCAGCAGCACTAACATTGGGACAGGCCTCGGTCAGCCCCAGCATTTT.